The rows below give T cell receptor beta chains drawn from one sample of a study of shared clonotypes between healthy human individuals. TCRdb's table, derived via immunoSEQ multiplex PCR, lists solely in-frame clones and lacks some. The sample carries approximately 840,000 clones, roughly 96% recorded once. Source material: naive CD8+ T cells sorted from blood. The receptors were sampled from a man aged 30-40 years in good health. The conserved cysteine and the conserved F or W are not part of the CDR3 here. The order of the fields is V gene, J gene, CDR3 protein.

V: TRBV6-5
J: TRBJ2-2
CDR3: ASGWAPGELF

V: TRBV27
J: TRBJ2-3
CDR3: ASSRSSGPTDTQY

V: TRBV18
J: TRBJ2-5
CDR3: ASSNNRGQGGETQY

V: TRBV11-2
J: TRBJ2-7
CDR3: ASSRPSVWQEDREQY

V: TRBV9
J: TRBJ2-1
CDR3: ASSAGLAAEQF

V: TRBV4-1
J: TRBJ1-3
CDR3: ASSQGRQATGNTIY

V: TRBV4-3
J: TRBJ2-1
CDR3: ASSQDPLRPDSYNEQF

V: TRBV14
J: TRBJ1-2
CDR3: ASSQEATPLNAYGYT

V: TRBV10-3
J: TRBJ2-1
CDR3: AISLSGSSYNEQF

V: TRBV5-5
J: TRBJ2-7
CDR3: ASSWSWGSSYEQY

V: TRBV6-6
J: TRBJ2-1
CDR3: ASSYSLQGTNEQF

V: TRBV27
J: TRBJ2-7
CDR3: ATRPDLSSYEQY

V: TRBV7-9
J: TRBJ2-3
CDR3: ASSSTPTADTQY

V: TRBV2
J: TRBJ2-7
CDR3: ASSGDTYEQY

V: TRBV29-1
J: TRBJ2-3
CDR3: SVEALGTGADTQY

V: TRBV27
J: TRBJ2-1
CDR3: ASSPTPWDYNEQF

V: TRBV27
J: TRBJ1-2
CDR3: ASSLSMGYGYT

V: TRBV29-1
J: TRBJ2-7
CDR3: SASGRAGEQY

V: TRBV11-2
J: TRBJ2-5
CDR3: ASSLEQETQY

V: TRBV4-3
J: TRBJ1-3
CDR3: ASSQDRGAGNTIY

V: TRBV27
J: TRBJ2-7
CDR3: ASSFLDGGGVEQY

V: TRBV7-9
J: TRBJ1-3
CDR3: ASSPRGDGNTIY

V: TRBV9
J: TRBJ2-3
CDR3: ASSVDRTGIADTQY

V: TRBV6-1
J: TRBJ2-7
CDR3: ASSELSLEQY

V: TRBV6-5
J: TRBJ1-5
CDR3: ASRKGLYGNQPQH

V: TRBV10-3
J: TRBJ1-2
CDR3: AISARLGGNSGYT

V: TRBV5-1
J: TRBJ2-1
CDR3: ASSFLAGGWNEQF

V: TRBV5-1
J: TRBJ2-1
CDR3: ASSLDYNEQF

V: TRBV27
J: TRBJ2-5
CDR3: ASKGLAGQETQY

V: TRBV6-1
J: TRBJ2-3
CDR3: ASSEASLNTDTQY

V: TRBV6-5
J: TRBJ2-7
CDR3: ASSYGSTYEQY